The T cell receptor beta chain under discussion was sequenced for a study of CD8+ T cells in alopecia areata. With regard to this clone: Its antigen remains unknown.

The authors extracted RNA and reverse transcribed it into cDNA as the sequencing template. The protocol was immunoSEQ multiplex PCR, while the TCRdb copy is restricted to in-frame clones and leaves out a portion. The table lists about 110,000 clones, almost 60% of them singletons. V was pared by 1 base and J by 0 bases, with 3 bases of the junction left unmatched. CDR1 SGHVS and CDR2 FNYEAQ come from the germline V gene. The CDR3 loop spans 15 amino acids. Regarding the study as a whole: Relative to normal scalp, lesional scalp, especially alopecia totalis/universalis, showed higher clonality. Scalp sequencing also captures normal skin's resident alphabeta T cells.

Cell sorting was applied to PBMCs, and CD4+ and CD8+ T cells were collected. This chain joins TRBV7-6 and TRBJ2-7, with TRBD1 matching over 7 bases. Sequencing used CD8+ T cells sorted from blood. The source is a human donor in good health. This CDR3 is CASSLETGSSYEQYF. The CDR3 DNA reads as TGTGCCAGCAGCTTAGAGACAGGGAGCTCCTACGAGCAGTACTTC. Full variable domain (rest looked up from reference TRBV7-6 and TRBJ2-7): GAGVSQSPRYKVTKRGQDVALRCDPISGHVSLYWYRQALGQGPEFLTYFNYEAQQDKSGLPNDRFSAERPEGSISTLTIQRTEQRDSAMYRCASSLETGSSYEQYFGPGTRLTVT.